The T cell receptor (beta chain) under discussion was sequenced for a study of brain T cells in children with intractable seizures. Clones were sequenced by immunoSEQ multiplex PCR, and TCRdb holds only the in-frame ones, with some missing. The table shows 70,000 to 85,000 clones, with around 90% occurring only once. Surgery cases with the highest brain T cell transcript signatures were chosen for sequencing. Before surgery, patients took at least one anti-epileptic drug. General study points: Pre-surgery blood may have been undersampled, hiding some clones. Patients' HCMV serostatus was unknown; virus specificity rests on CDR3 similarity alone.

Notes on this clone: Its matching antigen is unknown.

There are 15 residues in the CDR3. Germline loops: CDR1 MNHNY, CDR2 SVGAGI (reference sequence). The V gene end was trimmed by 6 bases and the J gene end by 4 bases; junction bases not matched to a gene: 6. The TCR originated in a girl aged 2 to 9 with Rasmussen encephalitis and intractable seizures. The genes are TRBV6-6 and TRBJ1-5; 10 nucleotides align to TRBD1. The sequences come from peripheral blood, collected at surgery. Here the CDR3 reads CASRPDRGRNQPQHF. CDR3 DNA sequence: TGTGCCAGCAGGCCCGACAGGGGGCGAAATCAGCCCCAGCATTTT.